The T cell receptor (beta chain) under discussion was sequenced for a study of CD8+ T cells in alopecia areata. The overall study: Those treated were given oral tofacitinib at 5 to 10 mg twice daily.

RNA, once extracted, was reverse transcribed into cDNA for use as the sequencing template. TCRdb's table, derived via immunoSEQ multiplex PCR, lists solely in-frame clones and lacks some. Of around 65,000 clones listed, roughly 44% are singletons. The germline CDR1 and CDR2 sequences are SQVTM and ANQGSEA. The CDR3 totals 14 residues. V lost 5 bases, J lost 2 bases, and 6 bases stayed unmatched. The starting material was CD8+ T cells sorted from blood, obtained at week 0. This sequence joins TRBV29-1 and TRBJ2-1; the match to TRBD1 covers 7 bases. The receptor's source is a human donor with alopecia areata. In DNA form, the CDR3 reads TGCAGCGTTCCCGACAGGGCGACCTACAATGAGCAGTTCTTC. Its translation is CSVPDRATYNEQFF.